A single sample is the source of the 16 T cell receptor beta chains below, sequenced in a study of PD-1 blockade in mismatch repair-deficient tumors. Generated by immunoSEQ multiplex PCR, the TCRdb table keeps only in-frame clones and is missing some. Of fewer than 100,000 clones in the sample, roughly 80% were seen once. Sequencing used peripheral blood, obtained 12 weeks after starting pembrolizumab. All receptors derive from an adult with mismatch repair-deficient cancer.

The J gene is TRBJ2-3, the V gene TRBV2; D unresolved. The CDR3 length is 12 residues. V was trimmed by 6 bases and J by 5 bases, leaving 9 bases between them. The V gene's germline CDR1 is SNHLY and CDR2 FYNNEI. The CDR3 region has the DNA TGTGCCAGCAGGACCGATATAGATACGCAGTATTTT. It specifies CASRTDIDTQYF.

The chain uses TRBV5-8 and TRBJ1-1; D gene unclear. Germline V lookup: CDR1 SGHTS, CDR2 YDEGEE. The CDR3 is 14 residues long. The V end lost 0 bases, the J end lost 1 base, and 7 bases lay between the germline ends. The CDR3 spells CASSLVPENTEAFF. In DNA form, the CDR3 reads TGTGCCAGCAGCTTGGTCCCGGAGAACACTGAAGCTTTCTTT.

This CDR3 is CASSRQVMNTEAFF. The CDR3 coding sequence is TGTGCCAGTAGCAGACAGGTAATGAACACTGAAGCTTTCTTT. The chain couples TRBV19 to TRBJ1-1; the D gene is possibly TRBD1 (6 bases). This CDR3 is built from 14 residues. Germline CDR1 reads LNHDA; CDR2 reads SQIVND (reference sequence). V lost 6 bases to trimming and J lost 0 bases, with 11 bases between them.

The V gene is TRBV5-1, the J gene TRBJ1-2; D remains unclear. The ends were cut back, 0 bases at V and 8 bases at J, with 8 bases in the middle. The CDR3 has 12 residues. CDR1 is SGHRS and CDR2 is YFSETQ in the germline V gene. CDR3 DNA: TGCGCCAGCAGCTTGGCTGCCCAGGGCTACACCTTC. It yields the protein CASSLAAQGYTF.

The V call is TRBV7-9, the J call TRBJ2-1; tentative D call: TRBD2 (5 bases). Looked up from germline, CDR1 is SEHNR and CDR2 is FQNEAQ (reference sequence). V lost 1 base and J lost 5, with 9 bases in between. This CDR3 is built from 14 residues. The CDR3 DNA reads TGTGCCAGCAGCTTAGGAGGGTCTCACAATGAGCAGTTCTTC. It specifies CASSLGGSHNEQFF.

This clone was found many times. The chain has TRBV19 and TRBJ2-7; D is perhaps TRBD2 (6 bases). The V end lost 5 bases, the J end lost 2 bases, and 10 bases lay between the germline ends. The CDR3 length is 13 residues. Germline-derived CDR1 and CDR2 are LNHDA and SQIVND (reference sequence). The DNA of the CDR3 is TGTGCCAGTAGTGTTGCGGGAACCTACGAGCAGTACTTC. It yields the protein CASSVAGTYEQYF.

This clone came up a few times. The chain employs TRBV6-5 and TRBJ1-2, with 9 nucleotides matching TRBD1. Germline values: CDR1 MNHEY, CDR2 SVGAGI. Trimming cost V 4 bases and J 5 bases; bases outside gene matches: 8. The CDR3 covers 15 residues. DNA for the CDR3: TGTGCCAGCAGTTCTAACCTGGGACAGGGTTATGGCTACACCTTC. Protein: CASSSNLGQGYGYTF.

This rearrangement joins TRBV7-9 to TRBJ2-7; a possible D gene is TRBD2 (6 bases). CDR3 length equals 14 residues. V lost 5 bases, J lost 3 bases, and 14 bases lay in between. Germline V gene data show CDR1 as SEHNR and CDR2 as FQNEAQ (reference sequence). The CDR3 DNA reads TGTGCCAGCAGCGCACCGGGACTGGGCTACGAGCAGTACTTC. This codes for CASSAPGLGYEQYF.

V gene TRBV6-1 combines with J gene TRBJ1-1, with D possibly being TRBD1 (5 bases). CDR1 and CDR2 from the germline V gene are MNHNS and SASEGT. CDR3 length: 13 amino acids. V dropped 3 bases and J dropped 5 bases, with 10 bases sitting between them. This CDR3 is CASSDGGWTEAFF. The CDR3 nucleotides read TGTGCCAGCAGTGACGGGGGGTGGACTGAAGCTTTCTTT.

This clone was observed once. The chain combines TRBV27 with TRBJ2-1, with 9 nucleotides matching TRBD2. The CDR3 has 15 residues. V was clipped by 2 bases and J by 4 bases; unmatched bases: 3. Germline values: CDR1 MNHEY, CDR2 SMNVEV (reference sequence). CDR3 nucleotide sequence: TGTGCCAGCAGTTTAGGTGCGGGAGGGTACAATGAGCAGTTCTTC. Amino acids: CASSLGAGGYNEQFF.

V is TRBV9 and J is TRBJ2-1; D tentatively fits TRBD1 or TRBD2 (6 bases each). The CDR3 contains 15 residues. V dropped 4 bases and J dropped 6 bases, with 17 bases sitting between them. The germline gives CDR1 SGDLS, CDR2 YYNGEE. DNA for the CDR3: TGTGCCAGCAGCCCGGGACTGGGGGCCCTCAATGAGCAGTTCTTC. Amino acid sequence: CASSPGLGALNEQFF.

This chain uses TRBV9 with TRBJ2-1; D may be TRBD1 (5 bases). This CDR3 contains 13 residues. Trimming cost V 0 bases and J 5 bases, with 6 bases left between them. Per germline, CDR1 SGDLS and CDR2 YYNGEE. The CDR3 DNA reads TGTGCCAGCAGCGTAGGACAGCACAATGAGCAGTTCTTC. Translated, it gives CASSVGQHNEQFF.

CDR3 sequence reads: CASSTQQYTEAFF. DNA of the CDR3: TGTGCCAGCAGTACACAGCAATACACTGAAGCTTTCTTT. The J gene is TRBJ1-1, the V gene TRBV6-5; D not certain. This CDR3 has 13 residues. Trimming shortened V by 5 bases and J by 3 bases, and 10 bases separated the two germline ends. Germline lookup yields CDR1 MNHEY and CDR2 SVGAGI.

CDR3 in DNA: TGTGCCAGCAGCTTAGGACAATTCTCTGGGGCCAACGTCCTGACTTTC. Protein product: CASSLGQFSGANVLTF. The chain carries TRBV7-6 and TRBJ2-6; D is undetermined. V lost 1 base and J lost 0, with 7 bases in between. The CDR3 is 16 amino acids. Germline V gene lookup returns CDR1 SGHVS and CDR2 FNYEAQ.

The chain carries TRBV2 and TRBJ2-5; a weak D match, TRBD1 (6 bases). The V gene lost 5 bases and the J gene lost 3 bases, with 7 bases spanning the gap. The CDR3 has 12 amino acids. Germline V gene data show CDR1 as SNHLY and CDR2 as FYNNEI. CDR3 loop: CASSRTEETQYF. CDR3 coding DNA: TGTGCCAGCAGTAGGACAGAAGAGACCCAGTACTTC.

The gene calls are TRBV2 and TRBJ2-2; possible D gene TRBD2, 5 bases. The CDR3 loop spans 14 amino acids. V was clipped by 11 bases and J by 4 bases, with 17 bases between them. Germline V gene sequence: CDR1 SNHLY, CDR2 FYNNEI. CDR3 sequence reads: CASNVRRGTGELFF. The CDR3 coding sequence is TGTGCCTCAAACGTACGCCGGGGCACCGGGGAGCTGTTTTTT.